A single sample is the source of the 4 T cell receptor beta chains below, sequenced in a study of read filtering for tumor transcriptome and immune sequencing. From roughly 390 ng of RNA, a library with molecular barcoded alpha/delta and beta/gamma adaptors was made. A single record per CDR3 protein comes from TCRdb applying MiXCR to the reads. The table lists roughly 130,000 distinct CDR3 sequences, approximately 12% of them singletons, with about 10% in the top ten. Sequenced: a population of CD138-negative cells sorted from bone marrow. The receptors come from a donor aged 40 or over with multiple myeloma.

In its sample, this clonotype was seen many times. The rearrangement links TRBV6-6 to TRBJ2-7; D perhaps matches TRBD2 (6 bases). This CDR3 has 15 residues. Germline CDR1 reads MNHNY; CDR2 reads SVGAGI (reference sequence). Trimming cost V 2 bases and J 4 bases, with 15 bases left between them. This chain's CDR3 is CASSYRAGSSYEQYF. In nucleotides, the CDR3 is TGTGCCAGCAGTTACCGCGCGGGATCCTCTTACGAGCAGTACTTC.

This clonotype was observed at least ten times. The chain combines TRBV4-1 with TRBJ2-1, with D unresolved. Per germline, CDR1 MGHRA and CDR2 YSYEKL. V was shortened by 0 bases and J by 4 bases, with 10 bases between the two germline ends. The CDR3 loop spans 15 amino acids. CDR3 in amino acids: CASSQDHRNYNEQFF. CDR3 DNA: TGCGCCAGCAGCCAAGATCACCGGAATTACAATGAGCAGTTCTTC.

This clonotype was observed many times. The CDR3, as DNA: TGTGCCAGCAGCCAGGGGAGCTACAATGAGCAGTTCTTC. Translated: CASSQGSYNEQFF. The chain combines TRBV7-2 with TRBJ2-1; weak D call: TRBD1 (6 bases). The CDR3 is made up of 13 amino acids. Germline V lookup: CDR1 SGHTA, CDR2 FQGNSA. Trimming removed 5 bases at V and 3 bases at J, with 8 bases between.

This clonotype has a count of ten or more. This chain joins TRBV20-1 and TRBJ2-3, with D possibly being TRBD1 (6 bases). This CDR3 is built from 17 residues. V gave up 3 bases and J gave up 2 bases, with 21 bases separating them. Germline-derived CDR1 and CDR2 are DFQATT and SNEGSKA (reference sequence). The CDR3 protein is CSASPPRGPRATDTQYF. For the CDR3, the DNA is TGCAGTGCTAGCCCACCCAGGGGCCCGCGGGCCACAGATACGCAGTATTTT.